The 2 T cell receptor beta chains presented below share a single source sample, sequenced in a study of HIV-infected children after antiretroviral therapy interruption. Treatment meaning: PENTA 11 planned treatment interruption arm or continuous ART arm. Unique molecular identifiers were included in an RNA-based 3' RACE TCR library. One entry per CDR3 protein, called by TCRdb with MiXCR from the 3' RACE reads. Found here are nearly 15,000 distinct CDR3 sequences, around 3.3% of them singletons; the top ten hold less than 40%. This material consisted of CD45RO+ CD8+ T cells from PBMCs, pooled from several time points, taken from a donor given antiretroviral therapy, either interrupted or continuous. The subset here: memory CD8+ CD45RO+ CD45RA- T cells. Receptor source: a pool of human donors with HIV.

There are many counts of this clonotype. This sequence joins TRBV18 and TRBJ2-1; 7 bases align to TRBD2. V trimming: 1 base; J trimming: 8 bases; junction bases outside the gene matches: 11. Germline values: CDR1 KGHSH, CDR2 LQKENI. This CDR3 region has 16 residues. CDR3 in amino acids: CASSPRTRLPDDEQFF. CDR3 DNA sequence: TGTGCCAGCTCACCACGGACTAGGTTGCCTGACGATGAGCAGTTCTTC.

In this sample, this clonotype turned up many times. The genes are TRBV3-1 and TRBJ2-1, with TRBD2 matching 7 bases. This CDR3 has 18 amino acids. The junction had 21 bases not matched to a gene; V was cut back by 7 bases and J by 6 bases. The germline V gene encodes CDR1 LGHDT and CDR2 YNNKEL (reference sequence). The CDR3: CASTPSGDLGGVGNEQFF. As DNA, the CDR3 is TGTGCCAGCACCCCGAGCGGAGATTTGGGAGGGGTGGGCAATGAGCAGTTCTTC.